This TCR beta chain was recorded in a study of blood T cell repertoires in COVID-19. Study-wide background: Samples of COVID-19 (acute and convalescent) were obtained from the United States, Italy and Spain.

This CDR3 spans 15 amino acids. V was clipped by 6 bases and J by 3 bases; unmatched bases: 8. Per germline, CDR1 MNHEY and CDR2 SVGAGI. How the authors handled the data: For nucleated cells, counts were estimated from reference gene primer amplification. Clones were sequenced by immunoSEQ multiplex PCR, and TCRdb holds only the in-frame ones, with some missing. V and J calls plus clone size are reproduced from that table; the DNA served to infer D and trimming. The sample has 100,000 to 150,000 clones; 70% to 90% are singletons. This receptor was identified in a man aged 45-65 years with acute or convalescent COVID-19. The V gene is TRBV6-5, the J gene TRBJ1-3; 7 nucleotides align to TRBD1. The sample was peripheral blood. DNA for the CDR3: TGTGCCAGCAGCACAGGGGAATTGGGTGGAAACACCATATATTTT. Encoded protein: CASSTGELGGNTIYF.